Listed here is a single T cell receptor (beta chain). The data belong to a study of CD8+CD57+ T cells in acquired aplastic anemia. The wider study: On average, sorted CD4+ and CD8+ cells gave 3.2 ug of DNA.

Selection for sequencing was limited to patients who had shown CD8+CD57+ cell expansion by flow cytometry. The TCR beta profiling, which covered VDJ combination and CDR3 sequence, was carried out using genomic DNA as the template. TCRdb passed the reads through MiXCR, listing each CDR3 protein once. The sample contains 200,000 to 300,000 distinct CDR3 sequences, 65% to 90% of which appear only once. The length of the CDR3 is 14 residues. Trimming pared 6 bases from V and 3 bases from J, leaving 11 bases between. The V gene's germline CDR1 is SNHLY and CDR2 FYNNEI. Source material: sorted CD4+, CD8+, or CD8+CD57+ T cells (not recorded which) from PBMCs. The sequence derives from a human donor with aplastic anemia. The rearrangement links TRBV2 to TRBJ1-4; the D gene is possibly TRBD1 (6 bases). The CDR3 here is CASRVQGSNEKLFF. The CDR3 region has the DNA TGTGCCAGCAGAGTACAGGGTTCTAATGAAAAACTGTTTTTT.